Listed below are T cell receptor beta chains from one sample, sequenced in a study of technical replicates of blood from several donors. Generated by immunoSEQ multiplex PCR, the TCRdb table keeps only in-frame clones and is missing some. The sample has some 82,000 clones, around 97% seen once; the top ten hold approximately 0.18%. The sample taken for sequencing was T cells isolated from PBMCs. The source of these receptors is a human donor in good health. CDR3s include the opening cysteine and the closing phenylalanine or tryptophan. The D gene is left open where the match is weak. Not every row has a clone size; where given, it reads once, few, many or a size class.

clone_size | d_call | j_call | v_call | cdr3_nt | cdr3_aa
- | TRBD2 | TRBJ2-1 | TRBV19 | TGTGCCAGTAGTATAGCCTCCCGGGGACTAGCGAACTACAATGAGCAGTTCTTC | CASSIASRGLANYNEQFF
- | - | TRBJ1-5 | TRBV28 | TGTGCCGGAGGACAGCTAAATCAGCCCCAGCATTTT | CAGGQLNQPQHF
- | - | TRBJ1-1 | TRBV5-6 | TGTGCTAGCAGATACCGGGGGGCATTTGGCACTGAAGCTTTCTTT | CASRYRGAFGTEAFF
- | - | TRBJ2-1 | TRBV4-2 | TGTGCCAGCAGCCCCAACCAATGGAGCCCCCACAATGAGCAGTTCTTC | CASSPNQWSPHNEQFF
- | - | TRBJ2-7 | TRBV14 | TGTGCCAGCAGCCAAGGGAGTTTCCAAGCCTACGAGCAGTACTTC | CASSQGSFQAYEQYF
- | - | TRBJ2-7 | TRBV7-9 | TGTGCCAGCAGCCTAGGGACAACCTACGAGCAGTACTTC | CASSLGTTYEQYF
- | TRBD1 | TRBJ1-4 | TRBV27 | TGTGCCAGCAGTTTCATTCCACCCGGGACAGATAATGAAAAACTGTTTTTT | CASSFIPPGTDNEKLFF
- | - | TRBJ2-7 | TRBV14 | TGTGCCAGCAGCCTTAGCGGCGAGCAGTACTTC | CASSLSGEQYF
- | - | TRBJ1-1 | TRBV4-1 | TGCGCCAGCAGCCCTATCGAGCGGAGGGAGGAAGCTTTCTTT | CASSPIERREEAFF
- | - | TRBJ1-1 | TRBV25-1 | TGTGCCAGCATTTCGCGGGGAATGAACACTGAAGCTTTCTTT | CASISRGMNTEAFF
- | TRBD1 | TRBJ2-2 | TRBV5-1 | TGCGCCAGCAGCCCACAGGGGGCGTTTATGCGGAACACCGGGGAGCTGTTTTTT | CASSPQGAFMRNTGELFF
- | - | TRBJ1-6 | TRBV7-9 | TGTGCCAGCAGCTTAGGCGGGATAACCAACTCACCCCTCCACTTT | CASSLGGITNSPLHF
- | TRBD2 | TRBJ2-1 | TRBV10-2 | TGCGCCAGCAGTGAATCTAGCGGCCTATACAATGAGCAGTTCTTC | CASSESSGLYNEQFF
- | TRBD1 | TRBJ1-3 | TRBV5-1 | TGCGCCAGCAGCCTCGACAGGGGCCCTGGAAACACCATATATTTT | CASSLDRGPGNTIYF
- | - | TRBJ1-6 | TRBV30 | TGTGCCTGGAGTGAAGGGGGCTCCTATAATTCACCCCTCCACTTT | CAWSEGGSYNSPLHF
- | - | TRBJ2-3 | TRBV27 | TGTGCCAGCAGTTTTTTAGGGACTAGCACAGATACGCAGTATTTT | CASSFLGTSTDTQYF
- | - | TRBJ2-7 | TRBV5-5 | TGTGCCAGCAGCTGGCAGAGGTACGAGCAGTACTTC | CASSWQRYEQYF
- | TRBD1 | TRBJ1-3 | TRBV10-3 | TGTGCCATCATGATGGGGACAGGGGGCATCCCTGGAAACACCATATATTTT | CAIMMGTGGIPGNTIYF
- | TRBD1 | TRBJ2-2 | TRBV7-9 | TGTGCCAGCAGCCCACTGGGACAGGGGGCCAGGGTCGGGGAGCTGTTTTTT | CASSPLGQGARVGELFF
once | - | TRBJ1-1 | TRBV4-1 | TGCGCCAGCAGCCATCCCACAAGGAGAGTAGAAGCTTTCTTT | CASSHPTRRVEAFF
- | - | TRBJ2-2 | TRBV5-5 | TGTGCCAGCAGCTTGCATCTGGCCCCCAACACCGGGGAGCTGTTTTTT | CASSLHLAPNTGELFF
- | - | TRBJ2-3 | TRBV4-2 | TGTGCCAGCAGCCAAGATTGGACTTTCACAGATACGCAGTATTTT | CASSQDWTFTDTQYF
- | - | TRBJ1-4 | TRBV6-5 | TGTGCCAGCACGTCGGGGGTTTATGAAAAACTGTTTTTT | CASTSGVYEKLFF
- | - | TRBJ1-5 | TRBV18 | TGTGCCAGCTCACCAGAAGTAGGGGTTCAGCCCCAGCATTTT | CASSPEVGVQPQHF
- | - | TRBJ2-3 | TRBV5-1 | TGCGCCAGCAGGTCACTACAGGGATCTAGCACAGATACGCAGTATTTT | CASRSLQGSSTDTQYF
- | TRBD1 | TRBJ2-6 | TRBV11-2 | TGTGCCAGCAGCTTAGGGACAGGGTCATCTGGGGCCAACGTCCTGACTTTC | CASSLGTGSSGANVLTF
- | - | TRBJ2-7 | TRBV5-1 | TGCGCCAGCAGCTTGACAGGGACTATCTCCTACGAGCAGTACTTC | CASSLTGTISYEQYF
- | - | TRBJ1-1 | TRBV5-5 | TGTGCCAGCAGCTTGGCCGACCGGGGAGGTGAAGCTTTCTTT | CASSLADRGGEAFF
- | - | TRBJ2-2 | TRBV2 | TGTGCCAGCAGTCGGGACTCCACCGGGGAGCTGTTTTTT | CASSRDSTGELFF
- | - | TRBJ1-5 | TRBV7-9 | TGTGCCAGCAGCTTAGCTCCACCCCGGGGGGGGAGGAATCAGCCCCAGCATTTT | CASSLAPPRGGRNQPQHF
- | TRBD1 | TRBJ1-1 | TRBV6-1 | TGTGCCACCAAAACAGGGGGCACTGAAGCTTTCTTT | CATKTGGTEAFF